The rows below give T cell receptor beta chains drawn from one sample of a study of T cells expressing NK-cell markers. From the 5' RACE reads, TCRdb lists one entry per CDR3 protein and no DNA. The repertoire table contains about 460,000 distinct CDR3 sequences. Sequenced input: blood T cells: a sorted CD56 or NKG2C T cell subset, CD4+ or CD8+ T cells, or bulk PBMC T cells (not recorded which). These receptors all come from a woman between 45 and 65 years old in good health. CDR3s include the opening cysteine and the closing phenylalanine or tryptophan.

j_call v_call cdr3_aa
TRBJ2-5 TRBV7-2 CASSLISGRAKDETQYF
TRBJ1-4 TRBV12-3/TRBV12-4 CASSSRGHHGGEKLFF
TRBJ1-2 TRBV6-4 CASSDGREGGYTF
TRBJ1-1 TRBV20-1 CSARDAPGLAFF
TRBJ1-3 TRBV12-5 CASGLLGTTNTIYF
TRBJ2-4 TRBV11-2 CASSLLDGKNIQYF
TRBJ2-2 TRBV7-2 CASSLNLQGRQELFF
TRBJ2-2 TRBV29-1 CSVESVVRNTGELFF
TRBJ2-5 TRBV6-1 CASLPGGYQETQYF
TRBJ1-2 TRBV24-1 CATGTGRLYGYTF
TRBJ2-1 TRBV19 CASSFASGRTYEQFF
TRBJ2-1 TRBV12-3/TRBV12-4 CASSFLWGEISYNEQFF
TRBJ2-1 TRBV12-3/TRBV12-4 CASTETVNNEQFF